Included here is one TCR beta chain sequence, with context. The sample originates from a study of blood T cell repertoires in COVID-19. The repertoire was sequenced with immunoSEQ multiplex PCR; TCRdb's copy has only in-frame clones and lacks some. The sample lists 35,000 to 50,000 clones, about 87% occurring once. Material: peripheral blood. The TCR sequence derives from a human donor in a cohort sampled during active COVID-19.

The CDR3 DNA sequence: TGCAGCGTTGGGACAGGCTCCTACGAGCAGTACTTC. Its translation is CSVGTGSYEQYF. This chain uses TRBV29-1 with TRBJ2-7; 7 nucleotides align to TRBD1. After removal of 4 bases from V and 0 bases from J, the junction contained 0 bases not matched to a gene. CDR1 SQVTM and CDR2 ANQGSEA come from the germline V gene. The CDR3 extends over 12 amino acids.